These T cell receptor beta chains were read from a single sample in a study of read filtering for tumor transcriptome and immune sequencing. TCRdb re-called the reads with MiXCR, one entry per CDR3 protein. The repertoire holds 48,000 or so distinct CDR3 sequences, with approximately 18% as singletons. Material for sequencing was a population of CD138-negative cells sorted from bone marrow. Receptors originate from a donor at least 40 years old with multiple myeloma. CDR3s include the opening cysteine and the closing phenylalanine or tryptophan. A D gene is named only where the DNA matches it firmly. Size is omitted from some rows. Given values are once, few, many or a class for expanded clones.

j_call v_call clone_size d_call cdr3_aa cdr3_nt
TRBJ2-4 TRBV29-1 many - CSVEGVQAKNIQYF TGCAGCGTTGAAGGGGTCCAAGCCAAAAACATTCAGTACTTC
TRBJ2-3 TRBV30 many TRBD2 CAWRETTLGLAYYSTDTQYF TGTGCCTGGAGGGAAACAACCCTTGGACTAGCCTACTATAGCACAGATACGCAGTATTTT
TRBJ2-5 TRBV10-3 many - CAISPQPETQYF TGTGCCATCAGTCCCCAACCGGAGACCCAGTACTTC
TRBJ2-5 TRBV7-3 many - CASSLGPDQETQYF TGTGCCAGCAGCTTAGGTCCAGATCAAGAGACCCAGTACTTC
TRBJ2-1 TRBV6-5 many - CASSTLWRDEQFF TGTGCCAGCAGTACACTATGGCGAGATGAGCAGTTCTTC
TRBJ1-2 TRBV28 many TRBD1 CASSPHGQGFYGYTF TGTGCCAGCAGTCCCCACGGACAGGGTTTTTATGGCTACACCTTC
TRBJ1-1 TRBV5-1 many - CASSLEGKVPEAFF TGCGCCAGCAGCTTGGAGGGGAAGGTGCCTGAAGCTTTCTTT
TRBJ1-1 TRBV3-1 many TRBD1 CASSQFGQGWTEAFF TGTGCCAGCAGCCAATTCGGACAGGGTTGGACTGAAGCTTTCTTT
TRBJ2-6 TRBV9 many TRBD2 CASSVPAGATSGANVLTF TGTGCCAGCAGCGTCCCAGCGGGAGCCACCTCTGGGGCCAACGTCCTGACTTTC
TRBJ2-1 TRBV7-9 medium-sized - CASSHSAAGDEQFF TGTGCCAGCAGCCATAGCGCTGCTGGGGATGAGCAGTTCTTC
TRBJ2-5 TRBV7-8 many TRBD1 CASSLAGTGAETQYF TGTGCCAGCAGCTTAGCGGGTACAGGGGCAGAGACCCAGTACTTC
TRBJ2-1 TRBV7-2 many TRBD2 CASSGGGLAGGVEQFF TGTGCCAGCAGCGGGGGGGGGCTAGCGGGCGGTGTTGAGCAGTTCTTC
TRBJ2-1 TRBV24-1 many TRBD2 CATSDSLTSGYNEQFF TGTGCCACCAGTGATTCACTGACTAGCGGCTACAATGAGCAGTTCTTC
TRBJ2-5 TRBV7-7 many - CASSLSGASTQYF TGTGCTAGCAGCTTAAGTGGGGCGTCGACCCAGTACTTC
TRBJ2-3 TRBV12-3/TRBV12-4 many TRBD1 CASSQRPFDRGGTDTQYF TGTGCCAGCAGTCAACGCCCCTTTGACAGGGGGGGCACAGATACGCAGTATTTT
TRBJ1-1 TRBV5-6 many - CASNDMTGYEAFF TGTGCCAGCAACGATATGACAGGATATGAAGCTTTCTTT
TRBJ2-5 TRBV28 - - CASSYQGGFSGRETQYF TGTGCCAGCAGTTACCAGGGGGGTTTTTCGGGACGGGAGACCCAGTACTTC
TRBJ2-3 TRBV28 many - CASSLMGGGTDTQYF TGTGCCAGCAGTTTAATGGGTGGAGGCACAGATACGCAGTATTTT
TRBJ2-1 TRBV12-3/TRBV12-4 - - CASSLSGPEQFF TGTGCCAGCAGTTTATCGGGCCCTGAGCAGTTCTTC
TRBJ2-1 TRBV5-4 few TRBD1 CAVQTRTGGRNEQFF TGTGCCGTGCAAACCCGGACAGGGGGAAGAAATGAGCAGTTCTTC
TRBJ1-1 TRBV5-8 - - CVSSLRIDTEAFF TGTGTCAGCAGCTTGAGGATCGACACTGAGGCTTTCTTT
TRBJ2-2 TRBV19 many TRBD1 CASSSHAGTGSGELFF TGTGCCAGTAGTTCCCACGCCGGGACAGGGTCCGGGGAGCTGTTTTTT
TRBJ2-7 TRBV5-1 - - CASSLGLPDYEQYF TGCGCCAGCAGCCTGGGACTCCCAGACTACGAGCAGTACTTC
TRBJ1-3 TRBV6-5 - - CASSYFPQGLDGNTIYF TGTGCCAGCAGTTACTTCCCACAGGGTCTGGATGGAAACACCATATATTTT
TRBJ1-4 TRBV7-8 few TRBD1 CASSLAGTGSEKLFF TGTGCCAGCAGCTTAGCGGGGACAGGGAGTGAAAAACTGTTTTTT
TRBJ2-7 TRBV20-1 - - CSASARDTGEQYF TGCAGTGCTAGTGCGCGGGATACAGGCGAGCAGTACTTC
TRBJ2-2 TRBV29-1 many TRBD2 CSGAGLAGGRWGGELFF TGCAGCGGAGCGGGACTAGCGGGAGGGCGGTGGGGCGGGGAGCTGTTTTTT
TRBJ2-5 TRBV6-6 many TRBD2 CASSYTSGGLVQYF TGTGCCAGCAGTTATACTAGCGGAGGATTAGTCCAGTACTTC
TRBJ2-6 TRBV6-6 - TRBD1 CAGGGQDRTRSGANVLTF TGTGCCGGGGGCGGTCAGGACAGGACGAGGTCTGGGGCCAACGTCCTGACTTTC
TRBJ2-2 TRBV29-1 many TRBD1 CSAGQGAGELFF TGCAGCGCAGGACAGGGAGCCGGGGAGCTGTTTTTT
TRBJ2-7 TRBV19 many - CASSILASYEQYF TGTGCCAGTAGTATACTAGCCTCCTACGAGCAGTACTTC
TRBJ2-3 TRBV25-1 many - CASSETAGSSTDTQYF TGTGCCAGCAGTGAAACGGCGGGGTCTAGCACAGATACGCAGTATTTT
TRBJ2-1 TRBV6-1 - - CASRRGGTRNNDQFF TGTGCCAGCAGACGAGGGGGGACACGGAACAATGATCAGTTCTTC
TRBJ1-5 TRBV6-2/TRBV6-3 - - CASSYRSRISPQHF TGTGCCAGCAGCTACAGATCCCGGATCTCGCCCCAGCATTTT
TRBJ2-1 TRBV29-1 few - CSVRGGTVDNEQFF TGCAGCGTACGGGGCGGGACAGTGGACAATGAGCAGTTCTTC
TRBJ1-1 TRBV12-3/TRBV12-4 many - CASSWGRGSTEAFF TGTGCCAGCAGTTGGGGCAGGGGATCCACTGAAGCTTTCTTT
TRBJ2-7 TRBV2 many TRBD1 CASSGQGYEQYF TGTGCCAGCAGTGGACAGGGCTACGAGCAGTACTTC
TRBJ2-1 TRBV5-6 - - CVSSRGVYNGQFF TGTGTCAGCAGCCGCGGTGTCTACAATGGGCAGTTCTTC
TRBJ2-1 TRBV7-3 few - CASSEFRANEQFF TGTGCCAGCAGCGAATTCCGGGCCAATGAGCAGTTCTTC
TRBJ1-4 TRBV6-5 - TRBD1 CASSAQGASGEKLFF TGTGCCAGCAGTGCCCAGGGGGCCTCCGGCGAAAAACTGTTTTTT
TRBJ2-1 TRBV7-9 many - CASSPDGVRSYNEQFF TGTGCCAGCAGCCCTGACGGAGTCCGATCCTACAATGAGCAGTTCTTC
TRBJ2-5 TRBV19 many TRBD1 CASSTTGGGETQYF TGTGCCAGTAGTACGACAGGGGGCGGGGAGACCCAGTACTTC
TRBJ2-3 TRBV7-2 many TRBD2 CASSLPAGVTDTQYF TGTGCCAGCAGCTTACCCGCGGGGGTCACAGATACGCAGTATTTT
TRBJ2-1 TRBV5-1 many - CASSLSSYNEQFF TGCGCCAGCAGCTTAAGCTCCTACAATGAGCAGTTCTTC
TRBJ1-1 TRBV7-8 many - CASSLKDNTEAFF TGTGCCAGCAGCTTAAAAGACAACACTGAAGCTTTCTTT
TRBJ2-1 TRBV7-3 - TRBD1 CASSLDRGSEQFF TGTGCCAGCAGCTTAGACAGGGGAAGTGAGCAGTTCTTC
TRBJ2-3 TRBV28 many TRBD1 CASSSQTGWTDTQYF TGTGCCAGCAGTTCCCAGACAGGGTGGACAGATACGCAGTATTTT
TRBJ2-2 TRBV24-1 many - CAAESNTGELFF TGTGCGGCCGAATCGAACACCGGGGAGCTGTTTTTT
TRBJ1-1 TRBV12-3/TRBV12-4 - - CASGPERTLGISPPHF TGTGCCAGCGGTCCCGAACGGACACTCGGGATTTCACCCCCCCACTTT
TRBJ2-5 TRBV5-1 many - CASSLPQETQYF TGCGCCAGCAGCCTCCCCCAAGAGACCCAGTACTTC
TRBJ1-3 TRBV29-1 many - CSVHSGNTIYF TGCAGCGTCCACTCTGGAAACACCATATATTTT
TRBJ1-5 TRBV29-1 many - CSVGDNQPQHF TGCAGCGTGGGAGACAATCAGCCCCAGCATTTT
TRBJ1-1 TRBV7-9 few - CASSLGGRWTEAFF TGTGCCAGCAGCTTAGGGGGCCGGTGGACTGAAGCTTTCTTT
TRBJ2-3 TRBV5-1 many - CASSFGGSTDTQYF TGCGCCAGCAGCTTTGGGGGGTCCACAGATACGCAGTATTTT